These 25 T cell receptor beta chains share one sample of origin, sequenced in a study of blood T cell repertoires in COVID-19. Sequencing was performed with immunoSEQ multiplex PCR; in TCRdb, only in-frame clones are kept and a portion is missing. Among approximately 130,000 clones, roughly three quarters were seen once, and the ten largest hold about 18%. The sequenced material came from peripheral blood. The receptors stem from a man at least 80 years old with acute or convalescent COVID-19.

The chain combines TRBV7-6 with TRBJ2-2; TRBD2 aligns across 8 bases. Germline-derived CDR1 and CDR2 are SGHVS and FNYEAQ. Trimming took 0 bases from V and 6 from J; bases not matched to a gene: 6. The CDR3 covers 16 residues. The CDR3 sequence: CASSLALAGGAGELFF. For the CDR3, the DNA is TGTGCCAGCAGCTTAGCGTTGGCGGGGGGAGCCGGGGAGCTGTTTTTT.

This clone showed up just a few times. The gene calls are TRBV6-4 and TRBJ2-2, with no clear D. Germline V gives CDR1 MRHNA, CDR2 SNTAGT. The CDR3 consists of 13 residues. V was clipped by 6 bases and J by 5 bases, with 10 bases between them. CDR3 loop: CASSPRTTGELFF. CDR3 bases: TGTGCCAGCAGCCCCAGAACAACCGGGGAGCTGTTTTTT.

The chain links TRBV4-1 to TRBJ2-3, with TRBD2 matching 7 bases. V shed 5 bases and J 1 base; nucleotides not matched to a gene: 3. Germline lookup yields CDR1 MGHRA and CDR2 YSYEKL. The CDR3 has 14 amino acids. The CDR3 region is CASSLGGGTDTQYF. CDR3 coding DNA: TGCGCCAGCAGCTTGGGGGGGGGCACAGATACGCAGTATTTT.

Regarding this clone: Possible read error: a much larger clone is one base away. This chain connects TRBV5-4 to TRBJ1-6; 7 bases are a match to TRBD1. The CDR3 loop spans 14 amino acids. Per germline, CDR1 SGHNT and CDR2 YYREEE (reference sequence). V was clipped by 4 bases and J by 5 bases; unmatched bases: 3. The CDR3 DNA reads TGTGCCAGCAGCCCTACAGGGGATAATTCACCCCTCCACTTT. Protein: CASSPTGDNSPLHF.

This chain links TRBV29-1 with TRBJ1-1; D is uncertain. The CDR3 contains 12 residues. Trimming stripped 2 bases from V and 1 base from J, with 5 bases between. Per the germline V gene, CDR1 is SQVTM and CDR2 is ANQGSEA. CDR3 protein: CSVESGNTEAFF. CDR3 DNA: TGCAGCGTTGAATCAGGGAACACTGAAGCTTTCTTT.

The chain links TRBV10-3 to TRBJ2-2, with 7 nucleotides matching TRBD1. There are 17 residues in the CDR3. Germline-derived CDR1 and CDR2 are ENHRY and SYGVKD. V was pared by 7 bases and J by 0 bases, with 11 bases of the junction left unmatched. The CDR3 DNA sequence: TGTGCCATCAAATCCGACAGGGTGGCCGCGAACACCGGGGAGCTGTTTTTT. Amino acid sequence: CAIKSDRVAANTGELFF.

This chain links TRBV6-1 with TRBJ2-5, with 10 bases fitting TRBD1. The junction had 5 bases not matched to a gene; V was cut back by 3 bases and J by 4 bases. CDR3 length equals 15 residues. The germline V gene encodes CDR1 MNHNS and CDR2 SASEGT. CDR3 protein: CASSEGQGILETQYF. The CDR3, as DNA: TGTGCCAGCAGTGAGGGACAGGGGATTTTAGAGACCCAGTACTTC.

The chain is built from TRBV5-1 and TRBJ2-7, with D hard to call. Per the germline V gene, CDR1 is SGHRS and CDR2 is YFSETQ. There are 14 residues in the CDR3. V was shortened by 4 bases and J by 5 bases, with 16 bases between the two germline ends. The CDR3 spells CASSPSLVNDEQYF. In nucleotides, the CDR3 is TGCGCCAGCAGCCCAAGTCTAGTGAACGACGAGCAGTACTTC.

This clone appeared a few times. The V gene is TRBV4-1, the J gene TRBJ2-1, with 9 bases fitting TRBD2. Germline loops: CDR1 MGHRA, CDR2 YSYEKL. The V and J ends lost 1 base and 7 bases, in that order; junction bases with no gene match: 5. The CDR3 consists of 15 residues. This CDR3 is CASSQVQAGGNEQFF. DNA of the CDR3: TGCGCCAGCAGCCAAGTTCAGGCGGGGGGGAATGAGCAGTTCTTC.

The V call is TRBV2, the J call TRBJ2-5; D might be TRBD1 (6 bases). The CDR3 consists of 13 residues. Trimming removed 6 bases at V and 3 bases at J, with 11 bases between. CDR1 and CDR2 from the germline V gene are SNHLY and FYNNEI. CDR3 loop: CASRKGQKETQYF. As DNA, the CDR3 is TGTGCCAGCAGAAAGGGACAAAAAGAGACCCAGTACTTC.

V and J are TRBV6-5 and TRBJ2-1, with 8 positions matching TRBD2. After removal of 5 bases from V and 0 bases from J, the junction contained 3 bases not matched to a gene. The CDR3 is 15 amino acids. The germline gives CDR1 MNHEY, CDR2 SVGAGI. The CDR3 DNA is TGTGCCAGCAGTCGGCGGGGGGACTCCTACAATGAGCAGTTCTTC. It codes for CASSRRGDSYNEQFF.

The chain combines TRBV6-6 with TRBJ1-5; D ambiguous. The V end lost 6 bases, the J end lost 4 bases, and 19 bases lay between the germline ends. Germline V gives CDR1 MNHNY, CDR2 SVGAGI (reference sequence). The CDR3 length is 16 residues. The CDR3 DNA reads TGTGCCAGCAGCCACCGGGGTCCCCAACATAATCAGCCCCAGCATTTT. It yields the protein CASSHRGPQHNQPQHF.

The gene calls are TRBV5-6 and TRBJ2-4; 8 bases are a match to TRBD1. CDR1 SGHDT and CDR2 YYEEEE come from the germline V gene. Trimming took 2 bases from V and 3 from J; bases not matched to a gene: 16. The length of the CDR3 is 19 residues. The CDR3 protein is CASSFQGARGGVGKNIQYF. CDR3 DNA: TGTGCCAGCAGCTTCCAGGGGGCTCGAGGCGGGGTTGGCAAAAACATTCAGTACTTC. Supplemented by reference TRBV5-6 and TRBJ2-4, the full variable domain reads DAGVTQSPTHLIKTRGQQVTLRCSPKSGHDTVSWYQQALGQGPQFIFQYYEEEERQRGNFPDRFSGHQFPNYSSELNVNALLLGDSALYLCASSFQGARGGVGKNIQYFGAGTRLSVL.

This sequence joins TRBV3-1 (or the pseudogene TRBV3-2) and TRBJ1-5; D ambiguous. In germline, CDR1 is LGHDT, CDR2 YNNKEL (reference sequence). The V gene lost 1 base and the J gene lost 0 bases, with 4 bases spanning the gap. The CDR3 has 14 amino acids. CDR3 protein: CASSQGSSNQPQHF. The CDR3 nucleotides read TGTGCCAGCAGCCAAGGCAGTAGCAATCAGCCCCAGCATTTT.

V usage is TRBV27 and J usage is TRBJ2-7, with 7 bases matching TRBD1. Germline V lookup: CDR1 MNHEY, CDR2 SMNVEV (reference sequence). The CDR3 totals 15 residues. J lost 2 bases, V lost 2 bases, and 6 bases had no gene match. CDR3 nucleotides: TGTGCCAGCAGTTTAACGACAGGGTCGGCCTACGAGCAGTACTTC. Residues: CASSLTTGSAYEQYF.

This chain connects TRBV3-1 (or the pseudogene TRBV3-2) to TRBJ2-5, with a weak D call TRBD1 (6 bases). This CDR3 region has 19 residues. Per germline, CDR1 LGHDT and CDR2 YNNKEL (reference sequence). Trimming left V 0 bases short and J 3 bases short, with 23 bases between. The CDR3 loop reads CASSQETAFGTQIEETQYF. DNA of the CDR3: TGTGCCAGCAGCCAAGAGACGGCCTTCGGGACACAAATCGAAGAGACCCAGTACTTC.

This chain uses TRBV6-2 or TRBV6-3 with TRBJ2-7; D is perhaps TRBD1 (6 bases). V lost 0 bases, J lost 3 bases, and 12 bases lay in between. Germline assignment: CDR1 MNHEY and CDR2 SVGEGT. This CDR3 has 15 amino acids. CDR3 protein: CASSYSDSAFYEQYF. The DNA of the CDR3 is TGTGCCAGCAGTTACTCGGACAGCGCATTCTACGAGCAGTACTTC.

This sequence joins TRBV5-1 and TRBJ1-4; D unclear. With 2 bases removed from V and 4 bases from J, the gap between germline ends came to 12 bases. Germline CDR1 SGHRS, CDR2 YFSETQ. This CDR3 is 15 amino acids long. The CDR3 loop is CASSLPDNYNEKLFF. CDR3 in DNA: TGCGCCAGCAGCTTACCTGACAATTATAATGAAAAACTGTTTTTT.

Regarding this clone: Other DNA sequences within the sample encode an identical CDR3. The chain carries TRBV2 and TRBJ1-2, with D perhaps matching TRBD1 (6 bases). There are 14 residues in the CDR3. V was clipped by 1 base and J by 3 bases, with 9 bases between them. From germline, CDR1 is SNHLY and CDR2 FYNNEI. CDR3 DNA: TGTGCCAGCAGTGAAGGTGCAGGGGACTATGGCTACACCTTC. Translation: CASSEGAGDYGYTF.

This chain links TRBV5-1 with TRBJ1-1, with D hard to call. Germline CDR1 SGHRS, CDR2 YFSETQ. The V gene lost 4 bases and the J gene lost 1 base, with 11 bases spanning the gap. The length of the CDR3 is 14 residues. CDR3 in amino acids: CASSGEWGNTEAFF. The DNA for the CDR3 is TGCGCCAGCAGCGGGGAGTGGGGGAACACTGAAGCTTTCTTT.

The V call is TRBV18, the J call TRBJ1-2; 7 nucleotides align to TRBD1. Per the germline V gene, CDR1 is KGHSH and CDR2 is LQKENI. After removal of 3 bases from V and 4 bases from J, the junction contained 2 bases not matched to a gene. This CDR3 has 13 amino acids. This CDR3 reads CASSPGTAYGYTF. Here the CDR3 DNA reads TGTGCCAGCTCACCGGGGACAGCCTATGGCTACACCTTC.

CDR3 in amino acids: CASSLAQGDTGELFF. CDR3 nucleotides: TGTGCCAGCAGCTTAGCCCAGGGGGACACCGGGGAGCTGTTTTTT. The gene calls are TRBV11-2 and TRBJ2-2, with 7 bases aligning to TRBD1. The germline CDR1 and CDR2 sequences are SGHAT and FQNNGV. CDR3 size: 15 residues. The J segment lost 3 bases and the V segment lost 1 base, leaving 2 bases of the junction unmatched.

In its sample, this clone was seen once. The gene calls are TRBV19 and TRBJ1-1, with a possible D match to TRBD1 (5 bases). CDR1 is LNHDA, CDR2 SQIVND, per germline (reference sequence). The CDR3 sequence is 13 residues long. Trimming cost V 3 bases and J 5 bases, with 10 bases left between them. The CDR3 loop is CASSMWRGTEAFF. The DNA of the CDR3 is TGTGCCAGTAGTATGTGGAGGGGAACTGAAGCTTTCTTT.

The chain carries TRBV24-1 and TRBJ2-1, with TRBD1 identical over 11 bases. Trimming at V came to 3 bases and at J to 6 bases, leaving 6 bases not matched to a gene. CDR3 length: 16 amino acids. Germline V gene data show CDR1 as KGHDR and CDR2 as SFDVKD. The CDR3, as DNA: TGTGCCACCAGTGATACCGGGACAGGGGGTGGCAATGAGCAGTTCTTC. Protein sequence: CATSDTGTGGGNEQFF.

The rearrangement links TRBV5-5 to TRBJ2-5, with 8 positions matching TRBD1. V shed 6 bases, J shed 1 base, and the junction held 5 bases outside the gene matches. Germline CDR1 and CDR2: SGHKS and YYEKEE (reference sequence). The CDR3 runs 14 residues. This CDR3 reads CASTTGGSQETQYF. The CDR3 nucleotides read TGTGCCAGCACCACAGGGGGTTCCCAAGAGACCCAGTACTTC.